These 8 T cell receptor beta chains were sequenced from one sample in a study of T cells after yellow fever vaccination (dated by TCRdb to about 2019). The sample's treatment or condition label, in plain terms: live attenuated yellow fever vaccine strain. Receptor libraries were prepared by 5' RACE. The run used an Illumina HiSeq 2500. TCRdb took the public reads, trimmed them with fastp at Q25, ran MiXCR for clone calling and kept in-frame beta chains. A single entry per CDR3 protein holds the most common genes and DNA from its merged rows. Across this sample there are 450,000 to 550,000 distinct CDR3 sequences, with over 15% seen only once. Approximately 15% of the sample lies in the top ten. The sequenced sample was PBMCs, obtained 15 days after the yellow fever booster vaccination. Receptor source: a man aged 30 to 39 who received the YFV17D yellow fever vaccine.

This rearrangement joins TRBV2 to TRBJ2-7; 14 bases align to TRBD2. CDR3 length equals 13 residues. Germline assignment: CDR1 SNHLY and CDR2 FYNNEI. Trimming at V came to 6 bases and at J to 9 bases, leaving 4 bases not matched to a gene. The CDR3 nucleotides read TGTGCCAGCAGGGGACTAGCGGGAGCGTGGCAGTACTTC. This sequence encodes CASRGLAGAWQYF.

The chain carries TRBV14 and TRBJ2-1, with 7 nucleotides matching TRBD2. Germline V gene data show CDR1 as SGHDN and CDR2 as FVKESK. J lost 4 bases, V lost 0 bases, and 3 bases had no gene match. The CDR3 runs 15 residues. The DNA of the CDR3 is TGTGCCAGCAGCCAAGATATGGGGGGGTACAATGAGCAGTTCTTC. Its protein is CASSQDMGGYNEQFF.

V is TRBV20-1 and J is TRBJ1-5; no definite D call. Deletions cut 5 bases from V and 7 bases from J, with 24 bases between. Germline V gene lookup returns CDR1 DFQATT and CDR2 SNEGSKA (reference sequence). The CDR3 covers 16 residues. Here the CDR3 reads CSAARPPRLTSQPQHF. The CDR3 DNA is TGCAGTGCTGCTCGGCCGCCCCGGCTAACTAGCCAGCCCCAGCATTTT.

This clonotype was observed a handful of times. The chain employs TRBV5-1 and TRBJ2-3, with D possibly matching TRBD1 (6 bases). The V end lost 0 bases, the J end lost 0 bases, and 11 bases lay between the germline ends. Germline V CDR1 and CDR2: SGHRS, YFSETQ. This CDR3 comprises 16 residues. The CDR3 coding sequence is TGCGCCAGCAGCTTGGGTGGACAGACCAGCACAGATACGCAGTATTTT. Translating gives CASSLGGQTSTDTQYF.

This chain connects TRBV20-1 to TRBJ1-1; TRBD1 is a possible D gene (5 bases). Germline V gives CDR1 DFQATT, CDR2 SNEGSKA (reference sequence). V lost 4 bases and J lost 1, with 7 bases in between. CDR3 length: 12 residues. CDR3 nucleotide sequence: TGCAGTGCTATTACAGGGAACACTGAAGCTTTCTTT. This gives the protein CSAITGNTEAFF.

The V gene is TRBV10-3, the J gene TRBJ2-7; 7 nucleotides match TRBD2. J lost 0 bases, V lost 3 bases, and 5 bases had no gene match. Germline V CDR1 and CDR2: ENHRY, SYGVKD. The CDR3 is 15 residues long. Written as DNA, the CDR3 is TGTGCCATCAGTGATGGTAGCGGGCGCTCCTACGAGCAGTACTTC. Amino acids: CAISDGSGRSYEQYF.

The rearrangement joins TRBV4-3 to TRBJ2-2, with no clear D. In germline, CDR1 is LGHNA, CDR2 YSLEER. Between the trimmed V and J ends, which lost 0 bases and 2 bases, there was a span of 10 bases. This CDR3 has 16 amino acids. The CDR3 bases are TGCGCCAGCAGCCAAGATGGGGATAGTAACACCGGGGAGCTGTTTTTT. This gives the protein CASSQDGDSNTGELFF.

The chain combines TRBV3-1 with TRBJ2-3; a weak D match, TRBD1 (5 bases). This CDR3 region has 15 residues. The germline V gene encodes CDR1 LGHDT and CDR2 YNNKEL (reference sequence). Trimming took 4 bases from V and 0 from J, leaving 11 bases between them. The CDR3, as DNA: TGTGCCAGCAGCCCTCAGGGTACTAGCACAGATACGCAGTATTTT. It codes for CASSPQGTSTDTQYF.